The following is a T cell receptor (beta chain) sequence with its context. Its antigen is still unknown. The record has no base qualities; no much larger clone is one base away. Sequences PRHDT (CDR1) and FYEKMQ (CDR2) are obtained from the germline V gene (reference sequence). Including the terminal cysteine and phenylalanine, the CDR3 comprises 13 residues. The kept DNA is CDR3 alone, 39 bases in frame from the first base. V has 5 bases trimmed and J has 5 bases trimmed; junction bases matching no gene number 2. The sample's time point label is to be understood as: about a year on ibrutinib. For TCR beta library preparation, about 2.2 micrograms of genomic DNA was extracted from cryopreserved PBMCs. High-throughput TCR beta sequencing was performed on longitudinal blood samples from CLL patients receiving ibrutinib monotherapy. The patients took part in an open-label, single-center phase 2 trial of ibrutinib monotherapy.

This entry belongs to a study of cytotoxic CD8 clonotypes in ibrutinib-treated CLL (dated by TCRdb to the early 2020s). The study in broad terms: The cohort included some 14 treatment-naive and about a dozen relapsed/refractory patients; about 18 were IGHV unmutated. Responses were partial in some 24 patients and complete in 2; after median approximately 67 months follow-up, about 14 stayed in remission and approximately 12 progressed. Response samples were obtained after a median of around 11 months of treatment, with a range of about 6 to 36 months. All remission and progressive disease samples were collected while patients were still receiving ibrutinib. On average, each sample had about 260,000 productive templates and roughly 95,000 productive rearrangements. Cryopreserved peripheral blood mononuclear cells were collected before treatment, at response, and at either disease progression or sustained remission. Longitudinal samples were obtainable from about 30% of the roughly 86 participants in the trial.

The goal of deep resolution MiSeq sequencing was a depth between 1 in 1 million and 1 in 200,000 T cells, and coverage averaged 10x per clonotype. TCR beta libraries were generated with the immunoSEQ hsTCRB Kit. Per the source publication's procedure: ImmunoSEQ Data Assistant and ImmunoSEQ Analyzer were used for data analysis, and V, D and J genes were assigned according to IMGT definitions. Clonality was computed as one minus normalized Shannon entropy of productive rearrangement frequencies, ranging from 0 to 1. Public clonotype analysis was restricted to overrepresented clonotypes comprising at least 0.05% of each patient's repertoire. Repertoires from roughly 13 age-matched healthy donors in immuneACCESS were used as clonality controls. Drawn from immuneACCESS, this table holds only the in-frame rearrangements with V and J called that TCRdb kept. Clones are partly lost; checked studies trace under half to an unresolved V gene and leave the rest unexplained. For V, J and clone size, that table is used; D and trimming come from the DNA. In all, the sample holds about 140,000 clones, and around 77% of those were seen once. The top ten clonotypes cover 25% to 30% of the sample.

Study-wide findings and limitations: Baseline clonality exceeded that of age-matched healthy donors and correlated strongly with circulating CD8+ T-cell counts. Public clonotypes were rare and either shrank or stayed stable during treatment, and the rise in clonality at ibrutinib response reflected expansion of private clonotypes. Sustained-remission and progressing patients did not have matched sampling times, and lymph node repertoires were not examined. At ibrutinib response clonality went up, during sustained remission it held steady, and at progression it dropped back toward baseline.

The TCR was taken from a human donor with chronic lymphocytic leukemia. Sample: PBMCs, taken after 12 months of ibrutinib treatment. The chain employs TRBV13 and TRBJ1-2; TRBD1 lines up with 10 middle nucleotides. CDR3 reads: CASSRTGGYGYTF. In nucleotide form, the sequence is TGTGCCAGCAGCAGGACAGGGGGGTATGGCTACACCTTC.